Sequencing of this T cell receptor (beta chain) was carried out in a study of T-cell reconstitution after alpha-beta-depleted transplantation in children. V was pared by 5 bases and J by 0 bases, with 19 bases between. Per the germline V gene, CDR1 is DFQATT and CDR2 is SNEGSKA (reference sequence). CDR3 length equals 16 residues. Preparation of the TCRbeta library used unique molecular identifiers. MiXCR, applied by TCRdb to the PCR reads, yields one record per CDR3 protein. The sample consists of hundreds of thousands of distinct CDR3 sequences, 15% to 20% of them appearing once. This clonotype has a handful of counts.

This chain uses TRBV20-1 with TRBJ2-5; D might be TRBD1 or TRBD2, each matching 5 bases. The TCR sequence derives from a human donor who donated a stem cell graft to a child with acute myeloid leukemia. Sequencing was performed on PBMCs from the stem cell graft donor, taken from the stem cell graft. Written as DNA, the CDR3 is TGCAGTGCTGGCTCCGGGACGGCCACCTACCAAGAGACCCAGTACTTC. Translated, it gives CSAGSGTATYQETQYF.